This is a list of T cell receptor beta chains from one sample in a study of cytomegalovirus exposure and HLA in healthy donors. This table comes from immunoSEQ multiplex PCR, and its TCRdb copy is limited to in-frame clones, with some not included. The sample includes roughly 330,000 clones, around 90% of them seen just once. The sample comprised PBMCs. These receptors all stem from a woman younger than 45 in good health and CMV-seropositive. The CDR3 runs from the conserved cysteine through the conserved F or W. Fields, in order: V gene, D gene, J gene, clone size, CDR3 protein, CDR3 DNA. A D gene is named only where the DNA matches it firmly. Clone size is given for some rows only: seen once, a few or many times, or a class if the clone is expanded.

v_gene: TRBV7-6
d_gene: TRBD1
j_gene: TRBJ1-6
abundance: NA
CDR3aa: CASSSDRAYNSPLHF
CDR3nt: TGTGCCAGCAGCTCGGACAGGGCCTATAATTCACCCCTCCACTTT

v_gene: TRBV7-8
d_gene: NA
j_gene: TRBJ2-3
abundance: NA
CDR3aa: CASSLVGGDTQYF
CDR3nt: TGTGCCAGCAGCTTAGTAGGGGGGGATACGCAGTATTTT

v_gene: TRBV6-5
d_gene: TRBD1
j_gene: TRBJ2-1
abundance: NA
CDR3aa: CASTRRQGATNEQFF
CDR3nt: TGTGCCAGCACCCGCAGACAGGGGGCGACCAATGAGCAGTTCTTC

v_gene: TRBV5-6
d_gene: NA
j_gene: TRBJ1-5
abundance: NA
CDR3aa: CASTRGGDQPQHF
CDR3nt: TGTGCCAGCACCCGGGGGGGAGATCAGCCCCAGCATTTT

v_gene: TRBV7-2
d_gene: NA
j_gene: TRBJ1-5
abundance: few
CDR3aa: CASSLRGRLGHSNQPQHF
CDR3nt: TGTGCCAGCAGCTTAAGGGGTCGGCTGGGACACAGCAATCAGCCCCAGCATTTT

v_gene: TRBV28
d_gene: NA
j_gene: TRBJ1-1
abundance: NA
CDR3aa: CASSLFRGNAIAFF
CDR3nt: TGTGCCAGCAGTTTATTTCGGGGGAACGCAATAGCTTTCTTT

v_gene: TRBV5-4
d_gene: NA
j_gene: TRBJ2-5
abundance: NA
CDR3aa: CASSGGTSQETQYF
CDR3nt: TGTGCCAGCAGCGGAGGGACTTCTCAAGAGACCCAGTACTTC

v_gene: TRBV4-1
d_gene: NA
j_gene: TRBJ1-2
abundance: few
CDR3aa: CASSQTLTVYGYTF
CDR3nt: TGCGCCAGCAGCCAAACCCTTACTGTCTATGGCTACACCTTC

v_gene: TRBV29-1
d_gene: TRBD2
j_gene: TRBJ2-7
abundance: NA
CDR3aa: CSAWRGYEQYF
CDR3nt: TGCAGCGCCTGGCGGGGGTACGAGCAGTACTTC

v_gene: TRBV4-2
d_gene: NA
j_gene: TRBJ2-7
abundance: NA
CDR3aa: CASSQGGAYEQYF
CDR3nt: TGTGCCAGCAGCCAAGGCGGAGCCTACGAGCAGTACTTC

v_gene: TRBV6-5
d_gene: TRBD1
j_gene: TRBJ2-5
abundance: once
CDR3aa: CASSYGTGVSKTQYF
CDR3nt: TGTGCCAGCAGTTATGGGACAGGGGTCTCGAAGACCCAGTACTTC